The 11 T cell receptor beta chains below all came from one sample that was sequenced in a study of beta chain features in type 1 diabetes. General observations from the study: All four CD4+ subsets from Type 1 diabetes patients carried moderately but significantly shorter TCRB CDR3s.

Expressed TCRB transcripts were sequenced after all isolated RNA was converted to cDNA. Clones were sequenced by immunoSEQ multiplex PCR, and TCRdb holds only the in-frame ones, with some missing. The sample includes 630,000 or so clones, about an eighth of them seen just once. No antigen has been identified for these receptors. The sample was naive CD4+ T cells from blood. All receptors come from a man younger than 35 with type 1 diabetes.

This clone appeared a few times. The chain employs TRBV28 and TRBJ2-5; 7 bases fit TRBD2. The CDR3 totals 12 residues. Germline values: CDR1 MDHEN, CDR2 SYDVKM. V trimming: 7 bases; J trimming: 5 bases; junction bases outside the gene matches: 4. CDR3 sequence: CASKTSQETQYF. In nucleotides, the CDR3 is TGTGCCAGCAAGACTAGCCAGGAGACCCAGTACTTC. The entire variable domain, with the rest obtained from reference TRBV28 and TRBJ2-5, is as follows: DVKVTQSSRYLVKRTGEKVFLECVQDMDHENMFWYRQDPGLGLRLIYFSYDVKMKEKGDIPEGYSVSREKKERFSLILESASTNQTSMYLCASKTSQETQYFGPGTRLLVL.

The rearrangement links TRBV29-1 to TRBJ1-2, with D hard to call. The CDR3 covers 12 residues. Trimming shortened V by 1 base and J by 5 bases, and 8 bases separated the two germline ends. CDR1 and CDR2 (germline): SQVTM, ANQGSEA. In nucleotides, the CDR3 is TGCAGCGTTGAAGGTCCAGCTTATGGCTACACCTTC. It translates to CSVEGPAYGYTF.

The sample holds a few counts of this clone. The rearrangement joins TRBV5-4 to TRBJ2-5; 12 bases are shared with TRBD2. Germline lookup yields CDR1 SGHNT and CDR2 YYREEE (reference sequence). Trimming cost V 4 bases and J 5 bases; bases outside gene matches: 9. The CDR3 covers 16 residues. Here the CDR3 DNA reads TGTGCCAGCAGCAAGACTAGCGGGAGTTCGGGGGAGACCCAGTACTTC. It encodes CASSKTSGSSGETQYF.

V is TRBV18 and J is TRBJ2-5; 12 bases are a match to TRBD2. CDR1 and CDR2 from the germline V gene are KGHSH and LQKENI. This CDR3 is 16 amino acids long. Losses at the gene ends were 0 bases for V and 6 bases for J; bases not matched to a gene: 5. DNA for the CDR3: TGTGCCAGCTCACCACCTTCCGGACTAGCGGGAAAGACCCAGTACTTC. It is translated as CASSPPSGLAGKTQYF.

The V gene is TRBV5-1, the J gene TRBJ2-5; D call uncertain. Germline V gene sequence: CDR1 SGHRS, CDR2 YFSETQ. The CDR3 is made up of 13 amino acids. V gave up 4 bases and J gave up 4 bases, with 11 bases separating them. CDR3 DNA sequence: TGCGCCAGCAGCATCGGTCCCGGAGAGACCCAGTACTTC. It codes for CASSIGPGETQYF.

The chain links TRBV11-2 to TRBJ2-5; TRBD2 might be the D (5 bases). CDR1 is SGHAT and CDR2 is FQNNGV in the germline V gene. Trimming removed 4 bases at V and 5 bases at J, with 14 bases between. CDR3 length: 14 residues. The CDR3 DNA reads TGTGCCAGCAGCTATAGAGTATCGGGGGAGACCCAGTACTTC. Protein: CASSYRVSGETQYF.

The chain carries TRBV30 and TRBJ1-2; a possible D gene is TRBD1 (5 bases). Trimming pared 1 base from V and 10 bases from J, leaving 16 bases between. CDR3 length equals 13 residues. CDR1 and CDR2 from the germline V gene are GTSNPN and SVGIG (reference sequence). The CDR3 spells CAWSEGNSGAYTF. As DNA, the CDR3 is TGTGCCTGGAGTGAGGGGAATTCGGGTGCCTACACCTTC.

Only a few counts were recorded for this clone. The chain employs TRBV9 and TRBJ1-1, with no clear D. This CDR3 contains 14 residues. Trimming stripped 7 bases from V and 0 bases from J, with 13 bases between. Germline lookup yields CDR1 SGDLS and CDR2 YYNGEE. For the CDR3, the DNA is TGTGCCAGCGGCAAGACGAGGGTGAACACTGAAGCTTTCTTT. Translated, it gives CASGKTRVNTEAFF.

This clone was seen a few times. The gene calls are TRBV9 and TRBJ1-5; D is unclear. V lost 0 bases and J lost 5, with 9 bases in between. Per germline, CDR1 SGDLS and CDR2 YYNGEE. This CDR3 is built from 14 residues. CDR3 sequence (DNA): TGTGCCAGCAGCGTAGGTGAGGGCTATCAGCCCCAGCATTTT. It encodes CASSVGEGYQPQHF.

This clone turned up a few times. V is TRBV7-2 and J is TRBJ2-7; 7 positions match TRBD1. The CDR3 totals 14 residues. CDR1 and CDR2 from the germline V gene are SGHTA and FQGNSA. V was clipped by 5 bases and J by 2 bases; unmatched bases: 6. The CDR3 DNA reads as TGTGCCAGCAGCCCCACTAGGGGGCCCTACGAGCAGTACTTC. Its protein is CASSPTRGPYEQYF.

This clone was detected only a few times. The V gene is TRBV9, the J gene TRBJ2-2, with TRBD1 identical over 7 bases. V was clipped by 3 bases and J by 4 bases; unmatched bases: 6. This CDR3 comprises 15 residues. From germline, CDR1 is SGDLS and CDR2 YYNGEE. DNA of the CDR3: TGTGCCAGCAGCGCGACAGGGTTTGCCACCGGGGAGCTGTTTTTT. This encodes CASSATGFATGELFF.